The 6 T cell receptor beta chains below were found in one sample sequenced in a study of early T cells in non-severe SARS-CoV-2 infection. Using its own MiXCR run on the 5' RACE reads, TCRdb lists one record per CDR3 protein. Of just under 65,000 distinct CDR3 sequences in the sample, about 12% were seen once. Sample: whole blood. The receptors shown here come from an adult who was a healthcare worker with PCR-confirmed SARS-CoV-2 infection or an uninfected control (not recorded which).

This clonotype was counted a few times. The chain is built from TRBV21-1 and TRBJ1-1. TRBV21-1 is a pseudogene locus. This CDR3 is built from 14 residues. The CDR3, as DNA: TGTGCCAGCACCACTAGAGCCCTGAACACTGAAGCTTTCTTT. Amino acid sequence: CASTTRALNTEAFF.

CDR3 in DNA: TGTGCCAGCAGTGTGGCTAACTATGGCTACACCTTC. This encodes CASSVANYGYTF. The genes are TRBV25-1 and TRBJ1-2; D call uncertain. Germline V gene sequence: CDR1 MGHDK, CDR2 SYGVNS. V was pared by 4 bases and J by 0 bases, with 3 bases between. This CDR3 spans 12 amino acids.

Many counts were recorded for this clonotype. V and J are TRBV29-1 and TRBJ2-7; the match to TRBD1 covers 9 bases. Germline V CDR1 and CDR2: SQVTM, ANQGSEA. V trimming: 3 bases; J trimming: 2 bases; junction bases outside the gene matches: 8. The CDR3 sequence is 15 residues long. The CDR3 here is CSVDGIGTGTYEQYF. As DNA, the CDR3 is TGCAGCGTTGATGGTATCGGGACAGGGACCTACGAGCAGTACTTC.

The CDR3 nucleotides are TGTGCCAGCAGTAGGGACAGGGGAAAGAGTGGCTACACCTTC. It yields the protein CASSRDRGKSGYTF. The rearrangement joins TRBV12-3 or TRBV12-4 to TRBJ1-2, with 10 bases fitting TRBD1. The CDR3 sequence is 14 residues long. J lost 7 bases, V lost 5 bases, and 7 bases had no gene match.

The CDR3 here is CSARGDRDQPQHF. CDR3 DNA: TGCAGTGCTAGAGGGGACAGGGATCAGCCCCAGCATTTT. V is TRBV20-1 and J is TRBJ1-5, with TRBD1 matching over 9 bases. Losses at the gene ends were 1 base for V and 5 bases for J; bases not matched to a gene: 0. This CDR3 is 13 amino acids long. Per germline, CDR1 DFQATT and CDR2 SNEGSKA (reference sequence).

This clonotype has ten or more counts. The chain carries TRBV10-2 and TRBJ2-5; 11 bases agree with TRBD1. There are 13 residues in the CDR3. The ends lost 8 bases at V and 4 bases at J; junction bases unmatched: 3. The germline V gene encodes CDR1 WSHSY and CDR2 SAAADI. The CDR3 region is CASRDRGSETQYF. In DNA, the CDR3 is TGCGCCAGCCGGGACAGGGGGTCAGAGACCCAGTACTTC.